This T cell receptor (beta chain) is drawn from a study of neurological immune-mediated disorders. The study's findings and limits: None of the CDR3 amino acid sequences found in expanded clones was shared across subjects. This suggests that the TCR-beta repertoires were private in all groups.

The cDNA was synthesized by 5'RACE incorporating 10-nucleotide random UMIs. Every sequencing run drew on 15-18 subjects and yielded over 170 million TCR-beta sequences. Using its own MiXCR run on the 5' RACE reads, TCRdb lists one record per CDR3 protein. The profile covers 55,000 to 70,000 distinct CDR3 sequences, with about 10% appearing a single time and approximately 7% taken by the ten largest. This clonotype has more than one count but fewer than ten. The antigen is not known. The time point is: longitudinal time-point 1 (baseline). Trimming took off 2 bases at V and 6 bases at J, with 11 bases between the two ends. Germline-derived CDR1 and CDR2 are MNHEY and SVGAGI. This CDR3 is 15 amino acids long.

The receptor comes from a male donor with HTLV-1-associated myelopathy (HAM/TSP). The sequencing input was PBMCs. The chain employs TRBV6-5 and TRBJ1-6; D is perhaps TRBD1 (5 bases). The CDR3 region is CASSYSGAPNSPLHF. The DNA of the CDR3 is TGTGCCAGCAGTTACAGCGGGGCCCCTAATTCACCCCTCCACTTT.